This T cell receptor beta chain was obtained from a study of blood T cell repertoires in COVID-19. The overall study: Samples representing acute and convalescent COVID-19 were sourced from the United States, Italy and Spain.

Germline CDR1 is SGHVS and CDR2 is FQNEAQ. The CDR3 has 14 amino acids. V shed 3 bases and J shed 9 bases, with 15 bases lying between them. As handled by the study authors: Amplification of reference gene primers was used by the study to estimate nucleated cell counts. Sequenced by immunoSEQ multiplex PCR; TCRdb stores in-frame clones only, minus some. V, J and clone size were drawn from that table, and D and trimming were deduced from the DNA. The repertoire holds roughly 190,000 clones, with around 80% as singletons. The TCR was taken from a human donor in a cohort sampled during active COVID-19. The chain links TRBV7-8 to TRBJ2-1, with D perhaps TRBD1 (6 bases). The sample consisted of peripheral blood. The CDR3 DNA sequence: TGTGCCAGCAGCTTCGCCAGGGGAATCGGTGAGCAGTTCTTC. Translation: CASSFARGIGEQFF.